Listed below are T cell receptor beta chains from one sample, sequenced in a study of blood T cells in healthy people across ages. TCRdb re-called the 5' RACE reads with MiXCR, one entry per CDR3 protein. The sample shows hundreds of thousands of distinct CDR3 sequences, around three fifths of them seen only once. Sequencing was performed on blood. These TCRs come from a man aged 35 to 55 in good health. CDR3s include the opening cysteine and the closing phenylalanine or tryptophan. A D gene is named only where the DNA matches it firmly. For some rows the clone size is stated as once, few or many, or as a class when expanded; others skip it.

j_gene,abundance,v_gene,d_gene,CDR3nt,CDR3aa
TRBJ2-3,NA,TRBV3-1,TRBD1,TGTGCCAGCAGCCCGGGGACAGGGGGAGATACGCAGTATTTT,CASSPGTGGDTQYF
TRBJ2-7,NA,TRBV5-5,NA,TGTGCCAGCAGCTCCCTGAAGGGTTCCTACAATGAGCAGTACTTC,CASSSLKGSYNEQYF
TRBJ2-3,NA,TRBV27,TRBD2,TGTGCCAGCAGTTCAGGACTAGCGGGAGGTACGCAGTATTTT,CASSSGLAGGTQYF
TRBJ2-3,NA,TRBV6-5,NA,TGTGCCAGCAGCCCTACGGCCGGAGATACGCAGTATTTT,CASSPTAGDTQYF
TRBJ2-5,NA,TRBV3-1,NA,TGTGCCAGCAGCCAAGCAAGTGGCGGGAAAGAGACCCAGTACTTC,CASSQASGGKETQYF
TRBJ2-1,few,TRBV6-4,NA,TGTGCCAGCAGTGCCTCCCAGGATAATGAGCAGTTCTTC,CASSASQDNEQFF
TRBJ2-5,NA,TRBV12-3/TRBV12-4,NA,TGTGCCAGCAGCCGGTCCCGGGGGACCCAGTACTTC,CASSRSRGTQYF
TRBJ2-2,NA,TRBV9,TRBD2,TGTGCCAGCAGCCCCGTTCGTGCGAGCGGGGGGACCGGGGAGCTGTTTTTT,CASSPVRASGGTGELFF
TRBJ2-7,NA,TRBV9,NA,TGTGCCAGCAACGAGGGGGGGGTGTCCTACGAGCAGTACTTC,CASNEGGVSYEQYF
TRBJ1-6,few,TRBV27,NA,TGTGCCAGCAGTTTTGAGGGCTATAATTCACCCCTCCACTTT,CASSFEGYNSPLHF
TRBJ2-7,NA,TRBV6-2/TRBV6-3,NA,TGTGCCAGCAGTTACGTCGAGCGGGTTTCGACCTTGTTCTTC,CASSYVERVSTLFF
TRBJ2-4,few,TRBV28,TRBD2,TGTGCCAGCAGTTTAGAAGCGGGAGGGCTCCCGCGGGAGCAGTACTTC,CASSLEAGGLPREQYF
TRBJ2-5,NA,TRBV5-1,TRBD1,TGCGCCAGCAGCCAATTGACAGGGGGTGAGACCCAGTACTTC,CASSQLTGGETQYF
TRBJ2-5,few,TRBV3-1,NA,TGTGCCAGCAGCCAAGCCCCGGGACCACAAGAGACCCAGTACTTC,CASSQAPGPQETQYF
TRBJ2-5,NA,TRBV7-2,NA,TGTGCCAGCAGCTCTGGTCTGCCCATAGGTATTCTTGGGACCCAGTACTTC,CASSSGLPIGILGTQYF
TRBJ2-5,few,TRBV25-1,NA,TGTGCCAGCCAGGGGAATTACCAAGAGACCCAGTACTTC,CASQGNYQETQYF
TRBJ1-2,NA,TRBV10-3,NA,TGTGCCACCAGTTACGTGGGAATAGGGATCTCTACCTATGGCTACACCTTC,CATSYVGIGISTYGYTF
TRBJ2-7,once,TRBV28,TRBD1,TGTGCCAGCAGAACGGGACAGGGTCCCTCCTACGAGCAGTACTTC,CASRTGQGPSYEQYF
TRBJ2-1,NA,TRBV20-1,TRBD2,TGCAGTGCTGCGGGACTAGCGGGAGGGGGGCGGTTCTTC,CSAAGLAGGGRFF
TRBJ2-7,NA,TRBV7-9,NA,TGTGCCAGCAGCTTAGACGATTTGGGCAGGGGCCGGGGTGTGTACGAGCAGTACTTC,CASSLDDLGRGRGVYEQYF
TRBJ2-7,NA,TRBV11-2,TRBD2,TGTGCCAGCAGCTTAGAGCTAGCGGGAGGGTCTGTGGAGCAGTACTTC,CASSLELAGGSVEQYF
TRBJ1-4,NA,TRBV12-3/TRBV12-4,NA,TGTGCCAGCAGTTTATCACAGACCTTAGGAAAACTGTTTTTT,CASSLSQTLGKLFF
TRBJ1-1,NA,TRBV6-5,NA,TGTGCCAGCAGTTATGAGCGCCCAGGGAGGGCTGAAGCTTTCTTT,CASSYERPGRAEAFF
TRBJ1-5,NA,TRBV12-3/TRBV12-4,NA,TGTGCCGGCAGTTTTGACGGCAGGGGATATCAGCCCCAGCATTTT,CAGSFDGRGYQPQHF
TRBJ2-2,NA,TRBV7-9,NA,TGTGCCAGCAGCTTAGCGTCGGGGGCGAACACCGGGGAGCTGTTTTTT,CASSLASGANTGELFF
TRBJ2-7,NA,TRBV29-1,NA,TGCAGCGCCCATGACTATGACTACGAGCAGTACTTC,CSAHDYDYEQYF
TRBJ1-1,NA,TRBV20-1,NA,TGCAGTGCTTCGGGAATCGGAGTCCGCCTCACTGAAGCTTTCTTT,CSASGIGVRLTEAFF
TRBJ2-5,NA,TRBV6-1,TRBD2,TGTGCCAGCAAGGGACTAGCGCCCTTCCAAGAGACCCAGTACTTC,CASKGLAPFQETQYF
TRBJ2-1,few,TRBV28,TRBD2,TGTGCCAGCAGCTCACTAGCGGGGGGGCTGCGGGAGCAGTTCTTC,CASSSLAGGLREQFF
TRBJ2-4,NA,TRBV27,NA,TGTGCCAGCAGTTTAATGCCCGGTTTCGACATTCAGTACTTC,CASSLMPGFDIQYF
TRBJ1-2,few,TRBV25-1,TRBD1,TGTGCCAGCAGCCGACAGGGGTCGTACTATGGCTACACCTTC,CASSRQGSYYGYTF
TRBJ2-7,NA,TRBV27,TRBD1,TGTGCCAGCAGTATATCATCCGGGACAGGGGCTTACGAGCAGTACTTC,CASSISSGTGAYEQYF
TRBJ2-5,NA,TRBV7-2,TRBD1,TGTGCCTGCAGCTTAGACAGGGCCCAGTACTTC,CACSLDRAQYF
TRBJ2-7,few,TRBV9,NA,TGTGCCAGCAGCAGGAGGGACACGTCCTACGAGCAGTACTTC,CASSRRDTSYEQYF
TRBJ2-5,NA,TRBV6-5,NA,TGTGCCAGCAGTTACCCCGGCAATGAGCAGTACTTC,CASSYPGNEQYF
TRBJ2-5,many,TRBV7-2,NA,TGTGCCAGCAGCTTAGAGCGGCAAGAGACCCAGTACTTC,CASSLERQETQYF
TRBJ1-6,few,TRBV11-2,TRBD1,TGTGCCTCCGGACAGGAGTCGAATTCACCCCTCCACTTT,CASGQESNSPLHF